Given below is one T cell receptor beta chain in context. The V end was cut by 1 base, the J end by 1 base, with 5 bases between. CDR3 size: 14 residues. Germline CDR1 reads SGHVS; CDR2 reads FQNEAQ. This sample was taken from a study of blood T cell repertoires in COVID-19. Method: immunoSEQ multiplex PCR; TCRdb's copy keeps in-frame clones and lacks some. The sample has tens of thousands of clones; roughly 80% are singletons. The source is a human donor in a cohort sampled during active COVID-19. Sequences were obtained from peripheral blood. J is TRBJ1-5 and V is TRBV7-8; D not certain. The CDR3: CASSLERSNQPQHF. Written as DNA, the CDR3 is TGTGCCAGCAGCTTAGAACGGAGCAATCAGCCCCAGCATTTT. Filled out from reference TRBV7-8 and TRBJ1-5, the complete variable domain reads GAGVSQSPRYKVAKRGQDVALRCDPISGHVSLFWYQQALGQGPEFLTYFQNEAQLDKSGLPSDRFFAERPEGSVSTLKIQRTQQEDSAVYLCASSLERSNQPQHFGDGTRLSIL.